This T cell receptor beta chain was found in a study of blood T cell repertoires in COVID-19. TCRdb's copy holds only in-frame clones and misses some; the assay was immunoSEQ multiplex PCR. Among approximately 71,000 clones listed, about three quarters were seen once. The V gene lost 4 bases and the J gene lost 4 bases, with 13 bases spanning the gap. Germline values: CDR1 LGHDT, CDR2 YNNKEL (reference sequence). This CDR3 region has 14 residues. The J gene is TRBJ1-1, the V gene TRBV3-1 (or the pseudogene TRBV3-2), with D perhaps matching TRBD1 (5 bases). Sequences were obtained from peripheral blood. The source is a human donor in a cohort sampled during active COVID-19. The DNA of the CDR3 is TGTGCCAGCAGCCGAGGAGGGGTGTTCACTGAAGCTTTCTTT. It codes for CASSRGGVFTEAFF.